Below are 6 T cell receptor beta chains sequenced from a single sample in a study of blood T cells in healthy people across ages. Using a J-beta primer mix together with a sample-barcoded 5' primer, a second PCR was run for 7 to 11 cycles. TCRdb reprocessed the 5' RACE reads via MiXCR and lists one record per CDR3 protein. The sample comprises 1 million or so distinct CDR3 sequences, 20% to 25% of which are singletons, and 0.65% to 0.95% rests with the top ten. These data also formed part of another study, on T cells of mothers and their children.

Material for sequencing was blood. These receptors were collected from a girl aged 2-10 years in good health.

The chain combines TRBV11-2 with TRBJ2-5; the D gene is possibly TRBD2 (5 bases). V was pared by 4 bases and J by 5 bases, with 14 bases between. CDR1 is SGHAT and CDR2 is FQNNGV in the germline V gene. The CDR3 length is 14 residues. The CDR3 DNA reads as TGTGCCAGCAGCTCCAGTGTACGGAGGGAGACCCAGTACTTC. This codes for CASSSSVRRETQYF.

This clonotype appeared a few times. This rearrangement joins TRBV7-9 to TRBJ1-3; D remains unclear. The CDR3 covers 10 residues. Germline lookup yields CDR1 SEHNR and CDR2 FQNEAQ (reference sequence). V was shortened by 5 bases and J by 7 bases, with 3 bases between the two germline ends. CDR3 loop: CASSLNTIYF. For the CDR3, the DNA is TGTGCCAGCAGCCTTAACACCATATATTTT.

V and J are TRBV29-1 and TRBJ2-1; 7 bases align to TRBD1. Per the germline V gene, CDR1 is SQVTM and CDR2 is ANQGSEA. The CDR3 loop spans 12 amino acids. Trimming at V came to 6 bases and at J to 8 bases, leaving 7 bases not matched to a gene. The CDR3 nucleotides are TGCAGCGTAGCTAGACAGGGCTATGAGCAGTTCTTC. As protein: CSVARQGYEQFF.

This clonotype was seen a handful of times. The V call is TRBV9, the J call TRBJ2-2; tentative D call: TRBD2 (6 bases). Germline V gene lookup returns CDR1 SGDLS and CDR2 YYNGEE. Trimming pared 3 bases from V and 4 bases from J, leaving 13 bases between. The length of the CDR3 is 15 residues. For the CDR3, the DNA is TGTGCCAGCAGCGGGGGGGATCCCGGCACCGGGGAGCTGTTTTTT. Its translation is CASSGGDPGTGELFF.

J is TRBJ2-7 and V is TRBV2; tentative D call: TRBD2 (5 bases). This CDR3 region has 14 residues. Trimming left V 0 bases short and J 2 bases short, with 8 bases between. The germline V gene has CDR1 SNHLY and CDR2 FYNNEI. This CDR3 reads CASSEASGTYEQYF. The CDR3 DNA is TGTGCCAGCAGTGAAGCCAGCGGAACCTACGAGCAGTACTTC.

This clonotype was seen a few times. The V and J genes are TRBV7-2 and TRBJ1-2; a possible D gene is TRBD1 (5 bases). Germline V gene lookup returns CDR1 SGHTA and CDR2 FQGNSA. V gave up 5 bases and J gave up 6 bases, with 16 bases separating them. The CDR3 is made up of 14 amino acids. This chain's CDR3 is CASSQNQGMDGYTF. The CDR3 DNA is TGTGCCAGCAGCCAAAACCAGGGTATGGATGGCTACACCTTC.